Listed here are 21 T cell receptor beta chains from one sample, sequenced in a study of cytomegalovirus exposure and HLA in healthy donors. Amplification used 60 Vbeta primers and 13 Jbeta primers. The table came from immunoSEQ multiplex PCR; TCRdb's copy has only in-frame clones and leaves some out. The sample contains 180,000 or so clones, 65% to 80% of which appear only once. The source material was PBMCs. All receptors derive from a woman aged 25 to 39 in good health and CMV-seropositive.

V is TRBV4-3 and J is TRBJ2-7, with 9 bases that match TRBD1. Germline CDR1 reads LGHNA; CDR2 reads YSLEER. V was clipped by 4 bases and J by 0 bases; unmatched bases: 4. The CDR3 extends over 15 amino acids. CDR3 loop: CASSPGTGSSYEQYF. The CDR3 bases are TGCGCCAGCAGCCCCGGGACAGGGTCCTCCTACGAGCAGTACTTC.

The CDR3 loop reads CASSVAWGQGGSPLHF. CDR3 nucleotide sequence: TGCGCCAGCAGCGTCGCCTGGGGACAGGGAGGTTCACCCCTCCACTTT. This sequence joins TRBV5-1 and TRBJ1-6; 9 bases align to TRBD1. The junction had 11 bases not matched to a gene; V was cut back by 4 bases and J by 9 bases. Germline lookup yields CDR1 SGHRS and CDR2 YFSETQ. The CDR3 has 16 amino acids.

About this clone itself: Other DNA sequences of this sample code for an identical CDR3. The V call is TRBV18, the J call TRBJ1-2, with 10 bases aligning to TRBD1. Trimming at V came to 3 bases and at J to 3 bases, leaving 1 base not matched to a gene. CDR1 is KGHSH and CDR2 is LQKENI in the germline V gene. This CDR3 has 14 amino acids. CDR3 protein: CASSPGQGDYGYTF. CDR3 DNA sequence: TGTGCCAGCTCACCCGGACAGGGGGACTATGGCTACACCTTC.

This chain uses TRBV30 with TRBJ1-3; D gene unclear. V lost 3 bases and J lost 0, with 9 bases in between. The CDR3 runs to 14 residues. Germline V gene sequence: CDR1 GTSNPN, CDR2 SVGIG (reference sequence). As DNA, the CDR3 is TGTGCCTGGAGACAGACCATCTCTGGAAACACCATATATTTT. This codes for CAWRQTISGNTIYF.

This clone was seen only a few times. The V and J genes are TRBV27 and TRBJ1-3; the match to TRBD1 covers 7 bases. CDR1 and CDR2 from the germline V gene are MNHEY and SMNVEV (reference sequence). The CDR3 loop spans 14 amino acids. V shed 5 bases, J shed 8 bases, and the junction held 9 bases outside the gene matches. For the CDR3, the DNA is TGTGCCAGCAGTCTAAAAGGGGGCCGGGACACCATATATTTT. It yields the protein CASSLKGGRDTIYF.

The chain employs TRBV19 and TRBJ2-3; 8 bases fit TRBD2. This CDR3 has 15 residues. Per germline, CDR1 LNHDA and CDR2 SQIVND (reference sequence). V trimming: 4 bases; J trimming: 4 bases; junction bases outside the gene matches: 7. DNA of the CDR3: TGTGCCAGTAGTAGCGGGGGGTTCCCCGCAGATACGCAGTATTTT. Translating it yields CASSSGGFPADTQYF.

The rearrangement links TRBV19 to TRBJ2-1; D gene uncertain. Germline V lookup: CDR1 LNHDA, CDR2 SQIVND (reference sequence). The V end lost 5 bases, the J end lost 7 bases, and 15 bases lay between the germline ends. This CDR3 comprises 14 residues. Here the CDR3 DNA reads TGTGCCAGTAGTCTCAATAACGGTGTGAATGAGCAGTTCTTC. Protein sequence: CASSLNNGVNEQFF. Using reference TRBV19 and TRBJ2-1 for the parts outside the CDR3, the full variable domain is DGGITQSPKYLFRKEGQNVTLSCEQNLNHDAMYWYRQDPGQGLRLIYYSQIVNDFQKGDIAEGYSVSREKKESFPLTVTSAQKNPTAFYLCASSLNNGVNEQFFGPGTRLTVL.

The rearrangement links TRBV7-2 to TRBJ1-2; 7 nucleotides agree with TRBD1. The CDR3 loop spans 14 amino acids. Germline V gene sequence: CDR1 SGHTA, CDR2 FQGNSA. J was trimmed by 8 bases and V by 5 bases; bases with no gene match: 11. The CDR3 DNA is TGTGCCAGCAGCCCCTCAGACAGGGCCGGAGGCTACACCTTC. As protein: CASSPSDRAGGYTF.

CDR3 DNA: TGTGCCAGCAGCCCACAGGGGTCCGAGCAGTACTTC. The encoded protein is CASSPQGSEQYF. The genes are TRBV11-2 and TRBJ2-7; 7 positions agree with TRBD1. The CDR3 contains 12 residues. Germline V gives CDR1 SGHAT, CDR2 FQNNGV. After removal of 5 bases from V and 6 bases from J, the junction contained 4 bases not matched to a gene.

V usage is TRBV10-3 and J usage is TRBJ2-7, with TRBD1 identical over 11 bases. After removal of 2 bases from V and 3 bases from J, the junction contained 3 bases not matched to a gene. Germline V gene lookup returns CDR1 ENHRY and CDR2 SYGVKD. The CDR3 totals 15 residues. CDR3 amino acids: CAISETGTGGYEQYF. CDR3 DNA sequence: TGTGCCATCAGTGAGACCGGGACAGGGGGCTACGAGCAGTACTTC.

This clone was counted a single time. This sequence joins TRBV7-2 and TRBJ1-5; D ambiguous. The V gene's germline CDR1 is SGHTA and CDR2 FQGNSA. V was clipped by 10 bases and J by 0 bases, with 10 bases between them. This CDR3 has 13 amino acids. In DNA form, the CDR3 reads TGTGCCACAAGGGAGTATAGCAATCAGCCCCAGCATTTT. Amino acids: CATREYSNQPQHF.

This clone was seen more than once but under ten times. In DNA form, the CDR3 reads TGTGCCACCAGCAGAGATGAAGGGTCCGGGACAGGGGAAAACTATGGCTACACCTTC. This encodes CATSRDEGSGTGENYGYTF. The chain carries TRBV15 and TRBJ1-2; 10 bases match TRBD1. The V gene end was trimmed by 0 bases and the J gene end by 2 bases; junction bases not matched to a gene: 12. The germline V gene has CDR1 LNHNV and CDR2 YYDKDF (reference sequence). This CDR3 region has 19 residues.

The chain has TRBV18 and TRBJ1-5, with 8 bases that match TRBD1. This CDR3 spans 15 amino acids. Germline V lookup: CDR1 KGHSH, CDR2 LQKENI. V trimming: 5 bases; J trimming: 0 bases; junction bases outside the gene matches: 3. In DNA form, the CDR3 reads TGTGCCAGCTCAGCAGGGGGCGGTAGCAATCAGCCCCAGCATTTT. This translates into CASSAGGGSNQPQHF. Looking up the rest from reference TRBV18 and TRBJ1-5 gives the full variable domain: NAGVMQNPRHLVRRRGQEARLRCSPMKGHSHVYWYRQLPEEGLKFMVYLQKENIIDESGMPKERFSAEFPKEGPSILRIQQVVRGDSAAYFCASSAGGGSNQPQHFGDGTRLSIL.

The chain employs TRBV5-6 and TRBJ2-2; 10 nucleotides line up with TRBD1. Germline V lookup: CDR1 SGHDT, CDR2 YYEEEE. J was trimmed by 6 bases and V by 4 bases; bases with no gene match: 6. The CDR3 totals 15 residues. As DNA, the CDR3 is TGTGCCAGCAGCCTCCGGGACAGGGGCCCCGGGGAGCTGTTTTTT. Translating gives CASSLRDRGPGELFF.

The chain joins TRBV11-2 to TRBJ2-5; D is unclear. The CDR3 runs to 16 residues. Per the germline V gene, CDR1 is SGHAT and CDR2 is FQNNGV. The ends were cut back, 3 bases at V and 0 bases at J, with 14 bases in the middle. The CDR3 spells CASSFRDGGYQETQYF. The CDR3 DNA sequence: TGTGCCAGCAGCTTTCGAGACGGCGGCTACCAAGAGACCCAGTACTTC.

The V gene is TRBV7-6, the J gene TRBJ1-6, with 8 bases lining up with TRBD1. This CDR3 has 18 residues. J lost 5 bases, V lost 4 bases, and 13 bases had no gene match. From germline, CDR1 is SGHVS and CDR2 FNYEAQ. In DNA, the CDR3 is TGTGCCAGCAGCTACTCCCGCTCGGACAGGGTCCATAATTCACCCCTCCACTTT. This codes for CASSYSRSDRVHNSPLHF.

J is TRBJ2-3 and V is TRBV7-6; the match to TRBD2 covers 11 bases. Germline V gene lookup returns CDR1 SGHVS and CDR2 FNYEAQ. The CDR3 extends over 17 amino acids. The V segment lost 4 bases and the J segment 0 bases; nucleotides outside the gene matches: 6. The CDR3 coding sequence is TGTGCCAGCAGCTCGGTCGGGACTAGCGGTAGCACAGATACGCAGTATTTT. It yields the protein CASSSVGTSGSTDTQYF. Full variable domain (remainder filled in from reference TRBV7-6 and TRBJ2-3): GAGVSQSPRYKVTKRGQDVALRCDPISGHVSLYWYRQALGQGPEFLTYFNYEAQQDKSGLPNDRFSAERPEGSISTLTIQRTEQRDSAMYRCASSSVGTSGSTDTQYFGPGTRLTVL.

V is TRBV28 and J is TRBJ2-3, with TRBD1 identical over 11 bases. Germline CDR1 MDHEN, CDR2 SYDVKM. The CDR3 covers 14 residues. Trimming cost V 5 bases and J 3 bases; bases outside gene matches: 1. The CDR3 DNA follows: TGTGCCAGCAGTGGGGACAGGGGGACAGATACGCAGTATTTT. This encodes CASSGDRGTDTQYF.

This sequence joins TRBV18 and TRBJ1-4; D is undetermined. The CDR3 spans 14 residues. Germline V gene sequence: CDR1 KGHSH, CDR2 LQKENI. V lost 3 bases and J lost 4, with 9 bases in between. CDR3 residues: CASSPSTSNEKLFF. The CDR3 coding sequence is TGTGCCAGCTCACCCAGTACTAGTAATGAAAAACTGTTTTTT.

The chain joins TRBV5-4 to TRBJ2-4; 7 bases align to TRBD2. Germline trimming cut 3 bases from V and 8 bases from J; bases unmatched to any gene: 5. CDR1 is SGHNT and CDR2 is YYREEE in the germline V gene (reference sequence). The length of the CDR3 is 13 residues. Written as DNA, the CDR3 is TGTGCCAGCAGCTATAACCGGGGGGACATTCAGTACTTC. This gives the protein CASSYNRGDIQYF.

In regard to this clone: The identical CDR3 is also encoded by other nucleotide sequences in the sample. J is TRBJ2-1 and V is TRBV9; D not certain. The CDR3 loop spans 15 amino acids. Trimming removed 0 bases from V and 0 bases from J, with 7 bases in between. Germline CDR1 SGDLS, CDR2 YYNGEE. This CDR3 reads CASSVEDSSYNEQFF. The CDR3 bases are TGTGCCAGCAGCGTAGAAGATAGCTCCTACAATGAGCAGTTCTTC.